This T cell receptor beta chain was captured by sequencing in a study of monozygotic twins with cystic fibrosis. Notes on the study in general: Co-twins had the most similar V usage for 13 of 16 pairs, J for 8.

As to this clone: Its antigen remains unknown.

Using immunoSEQ multiplex PCR, the repertoire was profiled, and TCRdb retains in-frame clones only, with some absent. Of about 30,000 clones listed, roughly nine tenths are singletons. Trimming cost V 1 base and J 1 base, with 12 bases left between them. There are 16 residues in the CDR3. Germline V gene sequence: CDR1 SGHTA, CDR2 FQGNSA. The sequence was obtained from a girl aged 2-10 years with cystic fibrosis. The chain employs TRBV7-2 and TRBJ2-3; TRBD2 is a possible D gene (6 bases). The source material was blood. CDR3 nucleotides: TGTGCCAGCAGCTTAGTACTAGCCACGGGCACAGATACGCAGTATTTT. It encodes CASSLVLATGTDTQYF.